This T cell receptor beta chain was recovered during a study of tissue T cells after allogeneic stem cell transplantation. Study-wide findings and caveats: Limitations included a small, clinically heterogeneous cohort and limited sampling depth. Across patients, clones rarely overlapped, yet motif clusters were shared tissue-specifically. Only a limited share of tissue TCRs appeared in blood or spleen.

TCRbeta CDR3 was sequenced at survey depth with template counts. Sequencing was performed with immunoSEQ multiplex PCR; in TCRdb, only in-frame clones are kept and a portion is missing. Counted here are roughly 50,000 clones, approximately 73% occurring once; the ten biggest clones make up roughly 0.7%. About this clone itself: The antigen is unknown. Gene names and germline match the mouse. The read stops 1 residue short of the end of the CDR3; the missing end is completed from the germline J gene.

From germline, CDR1 is SNHLY and CDR2 FYNGKV (reference sequence). Trimming cost V 2 bases and J 6 bases; bases outside gene matches: 2. The CDR3 has 13 residues. The sequenced material came from sorted cells pooled from one or two spleens. The genes are TRBV3 and TRBJ2-7; 9 bases map to TRBD1. The TCR sequence derives from a pool of C57BL/6 mice in good health. This chain's CDR3 is CASSLSDRGEQYF. The CDR3 bases that were read are TGTGCCAGCAGCTTATCGGACAGGGGTGAACAGTAC.